Listed below are T cell receptor beta chains from one sample, sequenced in a study of cytomegalovirus exposure and HLA in healthy donors. Here immunoSEQ multiplex PCR was the method, and the copy in TCRdb shows in-frame clones only, minus some. The repertoire holds fewer than 250,000 clones, with roughly four fifths as singletons. Input material: PBMCs. These TCRs come from a woman aged 25 to 45 in good health and CMV-seropositive. Each CDR3 is given without its conserved first and last residue. The order of the fields is J gene, V gene, CDR3 protein.

j_call: TRBJ2-7
v_call: TRBV7-9
cdr3_aa: ASSPGAYEQY

j_call: TRBJ1-1
v_call: TRBV19
cdr3_aa: ASSRGTGANTEAF

j_call: TRBJ2-1
v_call: TRBV5-8
cdr3_aa: ASSPRGSGNEQF

j_call: TRBJ2-1
v_call: TRBV6-1
cdr3_aa: ASSALGLAGGNEQF

j_call: TRBJ1-1
v_call: TRBV28
cdr3_aa: ASSPTGNSEAF

j_call: TRBJ2-1
v_call: TRBV27
cdr3_aa: ASYTPGQYYNEQF

j_call: TRBJ2-2
v_call: TRBV5-1
cdr3_aa: ASSTGLAGNGPNTGELF

j_call: TRBJ2-7
v_call: TRBV27
cdr3_aa: ASSAGTSDNEQY

j_call: TRBJ2-1
v_call: TRBV27
cdr3_aa: ASSLGPRVAGGPNEQF

j_call: TRBJ2-7
v_call: TRBV7-7
cdr3_aa: ASSLGGDYEQY

j_call: TRBJ2-7
v_call: TRBV28
cdr3_aa: ASCPGSGSSYEQY

j_call: TRBJ1-2
v_call: TRBV11-2
cdr3_aa: ASSLDRVINYGYT

j_call: TRBJ2-7
v_call: TRBV7-9
cdr3_aa: ASSGRDRVYEQY

j_call: TRBJ2-7
v_call: TRBV11-3
cdr3_aa: ASSHGQGSHEQY

j_call: TRBJ2-4
v_call: TRBV7-8
cdr3_aa: ASTPSRGPLAKNIQY